This TCR beta chain was obtained from a study of blood T cell repertoires in COVID-19. Study-level background: Acute and convalescent COVID-19 specimens originated in the United States, Italy and Spain. The cDNA or gDNA used as material had been derived from T cells, B-cell-depleted T cells, or PBMCs.

As processed by the authors: The authors estimated nucleated cell counts from reference gene primer amplification. The data were produced by immunoSEQ multiplex PCR, yet TCRdb's version contains in-frame clones alone and is incomplete. D and trimming come from the DNA, and the V and J calls and clone size come from that table. The sample lists approximately 200,000 clones, around nine tenths occurring once. This clonotype originated in a young man with active or convalescent COVID-19. Input material: peripheral blood.

The CDR3 protein is CASKVGQPNTGELFF. DNA of the CDR3: TGTGCCAGCAAGGTAGGACAGCCGAACACCGGGGAGCTGTTTTTT. The V gene is TRBV5-4, the J gene TRBJ2-2; tentative D call: TRBD1 (6 bases). CDR1 is SGHNT and CDR2 is YYREEE in the germline V gene (reference sequence). Trimming removed 6 bases from V and 0 bases from J, with 12 bases in between. CDR3 length: 15 residues.